The subject of this entry is one T cell receptor beta chain. Its target is not known. Sample treatment: roughly 11-day PBMC culture with coronavirus spike peptide pools or control peptides (ViraFEST assay). Sequenced with the Oncomine TCR Beta short-read assay was DNA taken from cultured CD4+ T cells. One entry per CDR3 protein, called by TCRdb with MiXCR from the PCR reads. The sample shows around 5,000 distinct CDR3 sequences, roughly three quarters of them seen only once. This specimen comes from a study of vaccination and CD4 T cells after COVID-19. For the study at large: Post-COVID samples had a sampling time that fell a median around 100 days after diagnosis (range 35 to 161).

The TCR sequence derives from a human donor who had recovered from COVID-19. Sequencing used CD4+ T cells from blood, cultured in vitro.

CDR3 nucleotides: TGTGCCAGCAGCTTAGTTCTACCTAGCGGGGGGTACAATGAGCAGTTCTTC. Its translation is CASSLVLPSGGYNEQFF. The V gene is TRBV7-2, the J gene TRBJ2-1; 11 bases line up with TRBD2. The germline gives CDR1 SGHTA, CDR2 FQGNSA. CDR3 size: 17 residues. J was trimmed by 4 bases and V by 1 base; bases with no gene match: 6. Variable domain in full (rest from reference TRBV7-2 and TRBJ2-1): GAGVSQSPSNKVTEKGKDVELRCDPISGHTALYWYRQSLGQGLEFLIYFQGNSAPDKSGLPSDRFSAERTGGSVSTLTIQRTQQEDSAVYLCASSLVLPSGGYNEQFFGPGTRLTVL.